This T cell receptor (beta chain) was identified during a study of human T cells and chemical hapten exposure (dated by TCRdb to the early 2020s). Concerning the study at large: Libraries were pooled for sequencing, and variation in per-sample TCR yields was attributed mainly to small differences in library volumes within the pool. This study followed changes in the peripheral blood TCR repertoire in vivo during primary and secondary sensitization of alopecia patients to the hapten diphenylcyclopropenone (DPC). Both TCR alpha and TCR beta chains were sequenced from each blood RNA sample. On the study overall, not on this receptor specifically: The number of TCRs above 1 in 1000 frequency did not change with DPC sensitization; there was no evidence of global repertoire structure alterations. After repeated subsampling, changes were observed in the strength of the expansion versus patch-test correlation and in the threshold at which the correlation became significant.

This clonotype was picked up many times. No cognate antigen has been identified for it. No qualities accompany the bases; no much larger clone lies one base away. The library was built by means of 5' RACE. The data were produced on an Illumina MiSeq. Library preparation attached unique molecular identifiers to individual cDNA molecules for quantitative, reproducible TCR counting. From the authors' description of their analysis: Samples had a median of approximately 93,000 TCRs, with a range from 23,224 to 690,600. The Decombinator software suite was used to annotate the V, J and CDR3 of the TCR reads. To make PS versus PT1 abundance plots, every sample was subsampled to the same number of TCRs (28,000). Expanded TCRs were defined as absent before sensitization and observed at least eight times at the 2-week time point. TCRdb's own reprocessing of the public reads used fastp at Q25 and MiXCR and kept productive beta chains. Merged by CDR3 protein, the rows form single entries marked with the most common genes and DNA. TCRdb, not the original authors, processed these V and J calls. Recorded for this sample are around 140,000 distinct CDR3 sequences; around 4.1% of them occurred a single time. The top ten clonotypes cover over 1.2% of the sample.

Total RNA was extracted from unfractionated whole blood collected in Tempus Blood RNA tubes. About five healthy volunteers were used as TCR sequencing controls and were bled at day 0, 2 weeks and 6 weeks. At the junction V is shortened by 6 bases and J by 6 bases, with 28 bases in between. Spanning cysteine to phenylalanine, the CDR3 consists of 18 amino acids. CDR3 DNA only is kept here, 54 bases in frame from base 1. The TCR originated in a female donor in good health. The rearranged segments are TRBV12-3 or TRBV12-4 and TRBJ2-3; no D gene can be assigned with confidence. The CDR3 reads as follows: CASSTPVQTPTPRDTQYF. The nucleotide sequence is TGTGCCAGCAGCACCCCCGTCCAAACTCCCACTCCACGGGATACGCAGTATTTT.